This is a list of T cell receptor beta chains from one sample in a study of STAT5B mutations in CD4+ large granular lymphocyte leukemia. Clones were sequenced by immunoSEQ multiplex PCR, and TCRdb holds only the in-frame ones, with some missing. This sample yields 35,000 or so clones, of which roughly 85% are seen a single time; 3.4% belongs to the top ten. The specimen was CD4+ T cells from blood buffy coats. These receptors all come from a human donor in good health. CDR3s include the opening cysteine and the closing phenylalanine or tryptophan. The order of the fields is clone size, V gene, J gene, D gene, CDR3 protein, CDR3 DNA. The D gene is left open where the match is weak. The size of a clone is reported for some rows only, either as once, few or many, or as a class for expanded clones.

NA,TRBV7-2,TRBJ1-1,NA,CASSLPPAAEAFF,TGTGCCAGCAGCTTACCCCCGGCAGCCGAAGCTTTCTTT
NA,TRBV5-1,TRBJ1-1,NA,CASRDTILTGTEAFF,TGCGCCAGCAGGGATACCATCCTAACGGGCACTGAAGCTTTCTTT
NA,TRBV4-3,TRBJ2-4,NA,CASRGTPINIQYF,TGCGCCAGCAGGGGGACCCCAATTAACATTCAGTACTTC
NA,TRBV6-5,TRBJ1-6,NA,CASSYFAGSSPLHF,TGTGCCAGCAGTTATTTCGCTGGGAGTTCACCCCTCCACTTT
once,TRBV7-9,TRBJ2-7,TRBD1,CASSFYGDRASYEQYF,TGTGCCAGCAGCTTTTACGGGGACAGGGCCTCCTACGAGCAGTACTTC
NA,TRBV10-2,TRBJ2-1,NA,CASRGVGGDNEQFF,TGCGCCAGCAGAGGGGTAGGGGGAGATAATGAGCAGTTCTTC
NA,TRBV28,TRBJ1-2,NA,CASRSGTAYGYTF,TGTGCCAGCAGATCCGGGACTGCTTATGGCTACACCTTC
NA,TRBV10-3,TRBJ2-3,TRBD2,CAIASSTSGTHPTDTQYF,TGTGCCATCGCGTCGTCGACTAGCGGGACCCACCCCACAGATACGCAGTATTTT
NA,TRBV6-5,TRBJ1-2,NA,CASSYPAGQGNYGYTF,TGTGCCAGCAGTTACCCTGCTGGGCAGGGAAACTATGGCTACACCTTC
NA,TRBV7-2,TRBJ1-1,NA,CASSARQTLNTEAFF,TGTGCCAGCAGCGCCAGACAGACCTTGAACACTGAAGCTTTCTTT
NA,TRBV4-3,TRBJ1-2,TRBD1,CASSQDTGGALANYGYTF,TGCGCCAGCAGCCAAGATACAGGGGGTGCCCTTGCTAACTATGGCTACACCTTC
NA,TRBV19,TRBJ1-5,NA,CATERGFQGQPQHF,TGTGCCACTGAGAGGGGATTCCAAGGACAGCCCCAGCATTTT
once,TRBV7-9,TRBJ1-6,NA,CASGGGGPNSPLHF,TGTGCCAGCGGGGGAGGGGGGCCCAATTCACCCCTCCACTTT
NA,TRBV7-2,TRBJ2-2,TRBD1,CASSKDRYTGELFF,TGTGCCAGCAGCAAGGACAGGTACACCGGGGAGCTGTTTTTT